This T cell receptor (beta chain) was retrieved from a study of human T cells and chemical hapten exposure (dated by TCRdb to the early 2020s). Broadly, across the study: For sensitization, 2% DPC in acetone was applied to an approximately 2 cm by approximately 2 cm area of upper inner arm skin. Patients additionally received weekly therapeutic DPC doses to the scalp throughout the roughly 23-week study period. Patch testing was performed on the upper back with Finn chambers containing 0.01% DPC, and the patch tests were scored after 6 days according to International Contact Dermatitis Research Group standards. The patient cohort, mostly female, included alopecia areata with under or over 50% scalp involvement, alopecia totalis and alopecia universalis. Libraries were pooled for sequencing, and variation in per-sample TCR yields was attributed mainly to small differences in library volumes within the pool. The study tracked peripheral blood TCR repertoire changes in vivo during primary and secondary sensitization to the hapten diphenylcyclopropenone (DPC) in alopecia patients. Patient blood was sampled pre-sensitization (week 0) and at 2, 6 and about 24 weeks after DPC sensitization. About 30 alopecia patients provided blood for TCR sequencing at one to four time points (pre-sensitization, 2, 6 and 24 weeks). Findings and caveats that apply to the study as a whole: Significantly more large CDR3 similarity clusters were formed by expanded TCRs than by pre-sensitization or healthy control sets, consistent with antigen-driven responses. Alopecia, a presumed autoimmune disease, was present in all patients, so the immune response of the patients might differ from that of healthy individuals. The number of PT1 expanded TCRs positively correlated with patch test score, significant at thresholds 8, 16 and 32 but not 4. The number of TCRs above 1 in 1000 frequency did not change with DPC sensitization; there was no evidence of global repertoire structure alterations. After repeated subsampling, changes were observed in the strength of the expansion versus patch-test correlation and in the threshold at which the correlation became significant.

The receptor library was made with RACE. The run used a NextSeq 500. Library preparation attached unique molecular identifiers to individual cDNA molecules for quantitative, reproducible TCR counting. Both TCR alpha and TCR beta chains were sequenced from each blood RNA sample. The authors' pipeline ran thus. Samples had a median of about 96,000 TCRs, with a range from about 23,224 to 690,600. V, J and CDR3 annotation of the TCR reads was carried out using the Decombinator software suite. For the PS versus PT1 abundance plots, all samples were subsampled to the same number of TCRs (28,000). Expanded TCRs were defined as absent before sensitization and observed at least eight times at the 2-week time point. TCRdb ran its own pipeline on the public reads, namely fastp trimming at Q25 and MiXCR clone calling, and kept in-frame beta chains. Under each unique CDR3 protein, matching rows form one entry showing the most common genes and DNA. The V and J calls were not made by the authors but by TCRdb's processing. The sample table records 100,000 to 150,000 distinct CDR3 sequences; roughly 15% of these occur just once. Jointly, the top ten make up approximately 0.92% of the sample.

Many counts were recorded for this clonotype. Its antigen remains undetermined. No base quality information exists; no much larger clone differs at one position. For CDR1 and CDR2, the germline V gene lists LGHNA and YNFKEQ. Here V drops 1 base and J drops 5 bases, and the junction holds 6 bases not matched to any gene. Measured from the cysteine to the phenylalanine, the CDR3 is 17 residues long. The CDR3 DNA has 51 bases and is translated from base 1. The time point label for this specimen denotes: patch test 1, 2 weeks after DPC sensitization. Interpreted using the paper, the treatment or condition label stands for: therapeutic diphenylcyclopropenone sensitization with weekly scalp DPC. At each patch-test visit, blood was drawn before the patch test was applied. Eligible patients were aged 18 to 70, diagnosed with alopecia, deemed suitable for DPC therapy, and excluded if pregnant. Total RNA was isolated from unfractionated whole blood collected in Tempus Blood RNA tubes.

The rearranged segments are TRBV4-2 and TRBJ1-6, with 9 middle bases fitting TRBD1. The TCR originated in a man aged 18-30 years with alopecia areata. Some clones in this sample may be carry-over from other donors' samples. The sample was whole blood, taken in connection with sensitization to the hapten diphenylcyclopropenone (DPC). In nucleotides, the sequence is TGTGCCAGCAGCCAAGGAACCGGGACAGGGAATAATTCACCCCTCCACTTT. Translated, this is CASSQGTGTGNNSPLHF.